This is a list of T cell receptor beta chains from one sample in a study of blood T cells in healthy people across ages. TCRdb ran MiXCR on the 5' RACE reads and lists one entry per CDR3 protein. The sample lists fewer than 900,000 distinct CDR3 sequences, around 36% occurring once. The material sequenced was blood. These receptors all stem from a man aged 18 to 29 in good health. The CDR3 runs from the conserved cysteine through the conserved F or W. D genes are given only for firm matches. Only some rows state a clone size, as once, few, many or a class for expanded clones.

d_call clone_size j_call v_call cdr3_nt cdr3_aa
. . TRBJ1-5 TRBV4-2 TGTGCCGGCAGCCAAGATTCGTTGGCCCCGCCCCAGCATTTT CAGSQDSLAPPQHF
TRBD1 . TRBJ1-5 TRBV12-3/TRBV12-4 TGTGCCAGCAGCACCAGGGGGCTTGGGGATCAGCCCCAGCATTTT CASSTRGLGDQPQHF
TRBD1 many TRBJ2-3 TRBV20-1 TGCAGTGCTAGAAGGGACAGAAGCACAGATACGCAGTATTTT CSARRDRSTDTQYF
TRBD1 . TRBJ2-7 TRBV7-2 TGTGCCAGCAGCACAAGCGGTCCAGGGGGCGCGTACGAGCAGTACTTC CASSTSGPGGAYEQYF
. . TRBJ1-1 TRBV2 TGTGCCAGCCAGGGGAGGGCTGAAGCTTTCTTT CASQGRAEAFF
. . TRBJ1-1 TRBV12-3/TRBV12-4 TGTGCCAGCAAAACGACAGTGAACACTGAAGCTTTCTTT CASKTTVNTEAFF
TRBD1 . TRBJ2-3 TRBV29-1 TGCAGCGTTGGCTTAACAGGGGATAGCACAGATACGCAGTATTTT CSVGLTGDSTDTQYF
. few TRBJ2-1 TRBV10-3 TGTGCCATCAGTGAGTCCCGTTTCCCTGAGCAGTTCTTC CAISESRFPEQFF
. . TRBJ2-5 TRBV7-3 TGTGCCAGCAGCTTAATAGGGCAGGAGAATGAGCAGTACTTC CASSLIGQENEQYF
. . TRBJ2-7 TRBV2 TGTGCCAGCAGTGAAGACAGGGCCCCCCACGAGCAGTACTTC CASSEDRAPHEQYF
TRBD2 . TRBJ2-7 TRBV12-3/TRBV12-4 TGTGCCAGCATAGGGCGGGGGGTGTTCAGTGAGCAGTACTTC CASIGRGVFSEQYF
. many TRBJ2-7 TRBV7-9 TGTGCCAGCAGCCGAACCTACGAGCAGTACTTC CASSRTYEQYF
. . TRBJ2-3 TRBV7-9 TGTGCCAGCAGCAACAGGGACGCAGATACGCAGTATTTT CASSNRDADTQYF
. . TRBJ1-5 TRBV20-1 TGCAGTGCAGAGCGCCGGGGGAATCAGCCCCAGCATTTT CSAERRGNQPQHF
. few TRBJ2-3 TRBV5-1 TGCGCCAGCAGCTTGGAGCCCTCTGGGGCAGATACGCAGTATTTT CASSLEPSGADTQYF
TRBD2 . TRBJ2-3 TRBV12-3/TRBV12-4 TGTGCCAGCATAAGGACTAGCGTGAGAGCAGATACGCAGTATTTT CASIRTSVRADTQYF
. . TRBJ1-1 TRBV29-1 TGCAGCGTTGAACGTGGGGCTGAAGCTTTCTTT CSVERGAEAFF